A selection of T cell receptor beta chains follows, all from one sample in a study of cytomegalovirus exposure and HLA in healthy donors. The table came from immunoSEQ multiplex PCR; TCRdb's copy has only in-frame clones and leaves some out. The sample has approximately 150,000 clones, roughly 80% seen once. Source material: PBMCs. Every receptor here comes from a woman aged 50 to 65 in good health and CMV-seropositive. Each CDR3 is given with its conserved first and last residue. Fields, in order: D gene, V gene, clone size, J gene, CDR3 DNA, CDR3 protein. A D gene is named only where the DNA matches it firmly. The size entry is marked missing in some rows and otherwise reads once, few, many or a size class.

D gene: TRBD2
V gene: TRBV5-1
clone size: .
J gene: TRBJ2-7
CDR3 DNA: TGCGCCAGCAGCTTGTCTAGCGGGGTGAGCGAGCAGTACTTC
CDR3 protein: CASSLSSGVSEQYF

D gene: TRBD1
V gene: TRBV7-9
clone size: .
J gene: TRBJ2-7
CDR3 DNA: TGTTCCAGCAGCTTAGGGACAGGGATCTCCTACGAGCAGTACTTC
CDR3 protein: CSSSLGTGISYEQYF

D gene: .
V gene: TRBV11-1
clone size: .
J gene: TRBJ2-1
CDR3 DNA: TGTGCCAGCAGCTTAGCGCGCGGGGACAGTGAGCAGTTCTTC
CDR3 protein: CASSLARGDSEQFF

D gene: .
V gene: TRBV13
clone size: .
J gene: TRBJ1-4
CDR3 DNA: TGTGCCAGCAGCTTAGGCTCGGCAGGGTCCGTTGAAAAACTGTTTTTT
CDR3 protein: CASSLGSAGSVEKLFF

D gene: .
V gene: TRBV5-6
clone size: .
J gene: TRBJ1-2
CDR3 DNA: TGTGCCAGCAGCACGGGGATCTGGGAGGGCTACACCTTC
CDR3 protein: CASSTGIWEGYTF

D gene: TRBD1
V gene: TRBV7-9
clone size: few
J gene: TRBJ2-4
CDR3 DNA: TGTGCCAGCAGCACAGGGGTTGGCAAAAACATTCAGTACTTC
CDR3 protein: CASSTGVGKNIQYF

D gene: .
V gene: TRBV4-2
clone size: .
J gene: TRBJ2-7
CDR3 DNA: TGTGCCAGCAGCCAGTCACCCGAGGGCTCCTACGAGCAGTACTTC
CDR3 protein: CASSQSPEGSYEQYF

D gene: TRBD1
V gene: TRBV4-1
clone size: few
J gene: TRBJ1-1
CDR3 DNA: TGCGCCAGCAGCCCTGGGACAGGGATGAACACTGAAGCTTTCTTT
CDR3 protein: CASSPGTGMNTEAFF

D gene: TRBD1
V gene: TRBV28
clone size: .
J gene: TRBJ1-1
CDR3 DNA: TGTGCCAGCAGTCGGGACAGGGGATATACTGAAGCTTTCTTT
CDR3 protein: CASSRDRGYTEAFF

D gene: .
V gene: TRBV11-2
clone size: .
J gene: TRBJ1-1
CDR3 DNA: TGTGCCAGCAGCCGCGGGGGAGGCCTGAACACTGAAGCTTTCTTT
CDR3 protein: CASSRGGGLNTEAFF

D gene: .
V gene: TRBV6-5
clone size: .
J gene: TRBJ1-2
CDR3 DNA: TGTGCCAGCAGTCCCTCCCGCGCGGTACTCGGTGGCTACACCTTC
CDR3 protein: CASSPSRAVLGGYTF

D gene: TRBD1
V gene: TRBV4-1
clone size: once
J gene: TRBJ2-2
CDR3 DNA: TGCGCCAGCAACCTCGGGACAGGGGGCAGTTTGGATATCACCGGGGAGCTGTTTTTT
CDR3 protein: CASNLGTGGSLDITGELFF

D gene: .
V gene: TRBV2
clone size: .
J gene: TRBJ2-2
CDR3 DNA: TGTGCCAGCAGGAGGCTAGCAGTGACCGGGGAGCTGTTTTTT
CDR3 protein: CASRRLAVTGELFF

D gene: TRBD1
V gene: TRBV4-1
clone size: .
J gene: TRBJ1-4
CDR3 DNA: TGCGCCAGCAGCCAAGATGTGACAGGGACTAATGAAAAACTGTTTTTT
CDR3 protein: CASSQDVTGTNEKLFF

D gene: .
V gene: TRBV27
clone size: .
J gene: TRBJ1-5
CDR3 DNA: TGTGCCAGCAGTCCCCGTTCAGGGTTTAGCAATCAGCCCCAGCATTTT
CDR3 protein: CASSPRSGFSNQPQHF

D gene: .
V gene: TRBV27
clone size: .
J gene: TRBJ2-1
CDR3 DNA: TGTGCCAGCAGTTTCGGACAGTTGAATGAGCAGTTCTTC
CDR3 protein: CASSFGQLNEQFF

D gene: .
V gene: TRBV30
clone size: .
J gene: TRBJ1-2
CDR3 DNA: TGTGCCTGGAGTGTCCCTGGAGGAGGCTACACCTTC
CDR3 protein: CAWSVPGGGYTF

D gene: .
V gene: TRBV6-1
clone size: once
J gene: TRBJ1-4
CDR3 DNA: TGTGCCAGCAGTGACGGGCAGGGGAGAGAAAAACTGTTTTTT
CDR3 protein: CASSDGQGREKLFF

D gene: .
V gene: TRBV4-1
clone size: few
J gene: TRBJ2-5
CDR3 DNA: TGCGCCAGCAGCCAAGACCTGGGGGGGCGTCCGGAACAAGAGACCCAGTACTTC
CDR3 protein: CASSQDLGGRPEQETQYF

D gene: TRBD1
V gene: TRBV30
clone size: .
J gene: TRBJ2-1
CDR3 DNA: TGTGCCTGGGACCGGGACAGGGTTTCGGATGAGCAGTTCTTC
CDR3 protein: CAWDRDRVSDEQFF

D gene: TRBD1
V gene: TRBV5-1
clone size: .
J gene: TRBJ1-6
CDR3 DNA: TGCGCCAGCAGCTACACAGGGGTTGGTTCCTATAATTCACCCCTCCACTTT
CDR3 protein: CASSYTGVGSYNSPLHF

D gene: .
V gene: TRBV6-6
clone size: few
J gene: TRBJ2-1
CDR3 DNA: TGTGCCAGCACCGACCGGGGTGGCGATGAGCAGTTCTTC
CDR3 protein: CASTDRGGDEQFF

D gene: TRBD1
V gene: TRBV10-3
clone size: .
J gene: TRBJ1-1
CDR3 DNA: TGTGCCATCAGTGAGACCGGGACAGGGGGCACTGAAGCTTTCTTT
CDR3 protein: CAISETGTGGTEAFF

D gene: TRBD1
V gene: TRBV2
clone size: .
J gene: TRBJ2-7
CDR3 DNA: TGTGCCAGCAGCCGGGACAGGGGGTCCTACGAGCAGTACTTC
CDR3 protein: CASSRDRGSYEQYF

D gene: .
V gene: TRBV11-2
clone size: .
J gene: TRBJ2-7
CDR3 DNA: TGTGCCAGCAGCTTTGCCCACGGGACTGGCTACGAGCAGTACTTC
CDR3 protein: CASSFAHGTGYEQYF

D gene: .
V gene: TRBV7-9
clone size: .
J gene: TRBJ1-3
CDR3 DNA: TGTGCCAGCAGTCGGGGGACTGGAAACACCATATATTTT
CDR3 protein: CASSRGTGNTIYF

D gene: TRBD1
V gene: TRBV7-8
clone size: .
J gene: TRBJ2-3
CDR3 DNA: TGTGCCAGCAGCCCAAGGACAGGGTACACAGATACGCAGTATTTT
CDR3 protein: CASSPRTGYTDTQYF

D gene: .
V gene: TRBV15
clone size: .
J gene: TRBJ2-7
CDR3 DNA: TGTGCCACCAGCAGAGACGAGTCCTACGAGCAGTACTTC
CDR3 protein: CATSRDESYEQYF

D gene: .
V gene: TRBV25-1
clone size: .
J gene: TRBJ2-5
CDR3 DNA: TGTGCCAGCAGTGACACGGGACCCGCCCGGGGGGAGACCCAGTACTTC
CDR3 protein: CASSDTGPARGETQYF

D gene: .
V gene: TRBV2
clone size: .
J gene: TRBJ1-5
CDR3 DNA: TGTGCCAGCAGCCCAAGGGGTGGAAATCAGCCCCAGCATTTT
CDR3 protein: CASSPRGGNQPQHF

D gene: TRBD2
V gene: TRBV5-1
clone size: once
J gene: TRBJ2-1
CDR3 DNA: TGCGCCAGCAGCTTAAGAGGTGGCGGGGGCTACAATGAGCAGTTCTTC
CDR3 protein: CASSLRGGGGYNEQFF

D gene: TRBD2
V gene: TRBV6-1
clone size: few
J gene: TRBJ2-5
CDR3 DNA: TGTGCCAGCAGTGAACTAGCGGGGGGGCAAGAGACCCAGTACTTC
CDR3 protein: CASSELAGGQETQYF

D gene: .
V gene: TRBV12-5
clone size: few
J gene: TRBJ2-7
CDR3 DNA: TGTGCTAGTGGTTTGTCCCCCGGCGGGCTTGAGCAGTACTTC
CDR3 protein: CASGLSPGGLEQYF

D gene: TRBD1
V gene: TRBV5-1
clone size: .
J gene: TRBJ1-4
CDR3 DNA: TGCGCCAGCAGCTTGGAGAACAGGGGGCATGAAAAACTGTTTTTT
CDR3 protein: CASSLENRGHEKLFF

D gene: .
V gene: TRBV30
clone size: .
J gene: TRBJ1-5
CDR3 DNA: TGTGCCTGGGGGGCACTTACGACGAATCAGCCCCAGCATTTT
CDR3 protein: CAWGALTTNQPQHF

D gene: .
V gene: TRBV18
clone size: .
J gene: TRBJ2-2
CDR3 DNA: TGTGCCAGCTCAGCGGTGCCGAACACCGGGGAGCTGTTTTTT
CDR3 protein: CASSAVPNTGELFF

D gene: TRBD1
V gene: TRBV30
clone size: .
J gene: TRBJ1-4
CDR3 DNA: TGTGCCTGGAGTGACAAACCGGGACAGGCAACTAATGAAAAACTGTTTTTT
CDR3 protein: CAWSDKPGQATNEKLFF

D gene: TRBD1
V gene: TRBV19
clone size: few
J gene: TRBJ1-2
CDR3 DNA: TGTGCCAGTAGCAATTACGGGACAGGGAGTGATGGCTACACCTTC
CDR3 protein: CASSNYGTGSDGYTF

D gene: TRBD2
V gene: TRBV12-5
clone size: few
J gene: TRBJ2-5
CDR3 DNA: TGTGCTAGTGGCCTTAGCGGGGGGGCTCAAGAGACCCAGTACTTC
CDR3 protein: CASGLSGGAQETQYF